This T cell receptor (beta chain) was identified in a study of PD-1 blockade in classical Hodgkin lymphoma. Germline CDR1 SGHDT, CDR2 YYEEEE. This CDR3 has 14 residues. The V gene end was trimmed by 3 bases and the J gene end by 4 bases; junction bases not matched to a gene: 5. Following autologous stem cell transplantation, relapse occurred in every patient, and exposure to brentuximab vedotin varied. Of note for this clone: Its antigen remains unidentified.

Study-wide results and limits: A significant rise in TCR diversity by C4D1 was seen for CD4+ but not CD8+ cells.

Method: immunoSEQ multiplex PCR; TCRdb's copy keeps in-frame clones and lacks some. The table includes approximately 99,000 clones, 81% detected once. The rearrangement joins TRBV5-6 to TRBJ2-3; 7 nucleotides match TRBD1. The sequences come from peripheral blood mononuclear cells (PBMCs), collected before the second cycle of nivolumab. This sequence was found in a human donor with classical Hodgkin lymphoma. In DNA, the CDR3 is TGTGCCAGCAGCTGGACAGGTCGCCCAGATACGCAGTATTTT. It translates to CASSWTGRPDTQYF.